The 5 T cell receptor beta chains below were found in one sample sequenced in a study of human CD8 memory T cell subsets. Production of TCR beta libraries used UMI-labeled 5' RACE as the method. From its re-call of the 5' RACE reads, TCRdb lists each CDR3 protein once, without DNA. The specimen's table records roughly 16,000 distinct CDR3 sequences. Input material: CD8+ stem-like memory T cells (TSCM and TCM) sorted from PBMCs. Subset reported: stem-like memory CD8 T cells (TSTEM), CCR7+ PD-1- TIGIT-. The source of these receptors is a human donor in good health.

The V and J genes are TRBV27 and TRBJ2-4; the TCRdb call, TRBD1, lacks DNA for checking. Germline loops: CDR1 MNHEY, CDR2 SMNVEV (reference sequence). This CDR3 contains 14 residues. CDR3 sequence: CASSPSWGVDIQYF.

This clonotype is medium-sized by frequency. V gene TRBV4-3 combines with J gene TRBJ1-2; checking the TCRdb D call of TRBD1 is not possible without DNA. The CDR3 contains 15 residues. Germline V gene data show CDR1 as LGHNA and CDR2 as YSLEER. The CDR3 spells CASSPGQVGVYGYTF.

V gene TRBV7-9 combines with J gene TRBJ1-1; absent DNA, TCRdb's TRBD1 call cannot be checked. Per the germline V gene, CDR1 is SEHNR and CDR2 is FQNEAQ (reference sequence). The CDR3 consists of 16 residues. Here the CDR3 reads CASSGHPMGLNTEAFF.

The chain's CDR3 is CASSPGGRSYNSPLHF. The chain links TRBV11-2 to TRBJ1-6; without DNA, the TCRdb call of TRBD1 cannot be checked. CDR3 size: 16 residues. From germline, CDR1 is SGHAT and CDR2 FQNNGV.

V is TRBV5-1 and J is TRBJ2-3; the TCRdb call, TRBD1, lacks DNA for checking. Germline V gives CDR1 SGHRS, CDR2 YFSETQ. This CDR3 is 15 amino acids long. CDR3: CASSFGQSRTDTQYF.